Following are 21 T cell receptor beta chains from one sample sequenced in a study of T cell repertoires in cytomegalovirus infection. The antigens these receptors bind are not known. TCRdb used MiXCR to reprocess the reads, holding one entry per CDR3 protein. The sample includes about 69,000 distinct CDR3 sequences, less than 30% of them seen just once. Sequences were derived from CD8+ T cells from cultured PBMCs, sampled from culture after CMV antigen stimulation. The origin of the receptors is a human donor in good health (CMV status not recorded). Some clones in this sample may be carry-over from other donors' samples.

This clonotype was found a few times. V usage is TRBV4-3 and J usage is TRBJ2-3; possible D gene TRBD2, 6 bases. The CDR3 runs 17 residues. Germline lookup yields CDR1 LGHNA and CDR2 YSLEER. V was trimmed by 0 bases and J by 2 bases, leaving 15 bases between them. In nucleotides, the CDR3 is TGCGCCAGCAGCCAAGATGGGAGTAGCGGTGACACAGATACGCAGTATTTT. Its translation: CASSQDGSSGDTDTQYF.

This clonotype was seen at least ten times. This sequence joins TRBV27 and TRBJ1-6, with D perhaps matching TRBD1 (5 bases). Germline CDR1 MNHEY, CDR2 SMNVEV (reference sequence). The V and J ends lost 4 bases and 6 bases respectively, with 10 bases between them. The CDR3 runs to 14 residues. The CDR3 protein is CASSSGHLNSPLHF. DNA of the CDR3: TGTGCCAGCAGTTCTGGACACCTTAATTCACCCCTCCACTTT.

This clonotype was observed many times. The rearrangement joins TRBV7-2 to TRBJ1-6; 7 bases agree with TRBD1. Germline loops: CDR1 SGHTA, CDR2 FQGNSA. Trimming removed 3 bases from V and 2 bases from J; junction bases left unmatched: 1. CDR3 size: 15 residues. CDR3 loop: CASSFDRAYNSPLHF. The CDR3 nucleotides read TGTGCCAGCAGCTTCGACAGGGCCTATAATTCACCCCTCCACTTT.

The rearrangement uses TRBV9 and TRBJ2-5; 11 nucleotides agree with TRBD2. V trimming: 3 bases; J trimming: 3 bases; junction bases outside the gene matches: 4. CDR1 is SGDLS and CDR2 is YYNGEE in the germline V gene. The CDR3 covers 15 residues. The CDR3 loop is CASSDGTSGKETQYF. CDR3 nucleotides: TGTGCCAGCAGCGACGGGACTAGCGGCAAAGAGACCCAGTACTTC.

The J gene is TRBJ1-4, the V gene TRBV19; the match to TRBD1 covers 7 bases. The ends lost 3 bases at V and 5 bases at J; junction bases unmatched: 9. Germline V gene sequence: CDR1 LNHDA, CDR2 SQIVND (reference sequence). The CDR3 has 16 amino acids. CDR3 sequence: CASSIGLSGQNEKLFF. CDR3 coding DNA: TGTGCCAGTAGTATCGGCCTATCGGGACAGAATGAAAAACTGTTTTTT.

Only one count was recorded for this clonotype. The CDR3: CASSSQGSNQPQHF. The DNA of the CDR3 is TGTGCCAGCAGCTCCCAGGGGAGCAATCAGCCCCAGCATTTT. The rearrangement uses TRBV7-4 and TRBJ1-5; perhaps TRBD1 as D (6 bases). CDR3 length: 14 amino acids. Germline V lookup: CDR1 SGHVT, CDR2 SQSDAQ. Trimming pared 4 bases from V and 1 base from J, leaving 8 bases between. Supplemented by reference TRBV7-4 and TRBJ1-5, the full variable domain reads GAGVSQSPRYKVAKRGRDVALRCDSISGHVTLYWYRQTLGQGSEVLTYSQSDAQRDKSGRPSGRFSAERPERSVSTLKIQRTEQGDSAVYLCASSSQGSNQPQHFGDGTRLSIL.

V and J are TRBV30 and TRBJ1-6, with 8 bases aligning to TRBD1. Trimming took 0 bases from V and 9 from J; bases not matched to a gene: 4. Germline V gene lookup returns CDR1 GTSNPN and CDR2 SVGIG (reference sequence). The CDR3 is made up of 14 amino acids. In nucleotides, the CDR3 is TGTGCCTGGAGTGTAGGACAGGGAGGTTCACCCCTCCACTTT. It codes for CAWSVGQGGSPLHF.

The CDR3 sequence is CASSLSRGADEQYF. CDR3 DNA sequence: TGTGCCAGCAGTTTATCGAGGGGGGCGGACGAGCAGTACTTC. V and J are TRBV27 and TRBJ2-7; tentatively, D is TRBD1 or TRBD2 (6 bases each). CDR3 length: 14 amino acids. V was pared by 0 bases and J by 5 bases, with 11 bases between. Germline CDR1 reads MNHEY; CDR2 reads SMNVEV (reference sequence).

The chain uses TRBV6-2 or TRBV6-3 and TRBJ2-3; no definite D call. Trimming took 2 bases from V and 5 from J, leaving 2 bases between them. Germline-derived CDR1 and CDR2 are MNHEY and SVGEGT. This CDR3 region has 11 residues. The CDR3 sequence: CASSYGDTQYF. The CDR3 coding sequence is TGTGCCAGCAGTTACGGAGATACGCAGTATTTT.

The V gene is TRBV4-1, the J gene TRBJ1-2; 10 bases line up with TRBD1. V shed 8 bases, J shed 6 bases, and the junction held 6 bases outside the gene matches. CDR1 is MGHRA and CDR2 is YSYEKL in the germline V gene. The CDR3 sequence is 13 residues long. CDR3 residues: CASSLGTGDGYTF. The CDR3 DNA reads as TGCGCCAGCTCCCTAGGGACAGGGGATGGCTACACCTTC.

The table lists this clonotype with a few counts. This rearrangement joins TRBV18 to TRBJ1-2; no reliable D call. The V gene's germline CDR1 is KGHSH and CDR2 LQKENI. V shed 6 bases and J shed 7 bases, with 12 bases lying between them. The CDR3 is made up of 12 amino acids. The CDR3 here is CASSPSSSGYTF. The CDR3 nucleotides are TGTGCCAGCTCCCCTAGTTCTTCTGGCTACACCTTC.

This clonotype showed up just a few times. The CDR3 here is CASSQFNPGQSYEQYF. The CDR3 DNA follows: TGCGCCAGCAGTCAGTTTAATCCGGGACAGAGCTACGAGCAGTACTTC. The chain combines TRBV23-1 with TRBJ2-7; 7 nucleotides agree with TRBD1. TRBV23-1 is reported as an ORF; its role is uncertain. The trim removed 3 bases at V and 3 bases at J, leaving 11 bases unmatched. The CDR3 is made up of 16 amino acids.

In the case of this clonotype: This may be a read error: a much more frequent sequence differs by one nucleotide. The V gene is TRBV7-8, the J gene TRBJ2-5, with a tentative D call TRBD2 (7 bases). The CDR3 spans 21 residues. The germline V gene has CDR1 SGHVS and CDR2 FQNEAQ. Trimming cost V 2 bases and J 0 bases, with 28 bases left between them. The CDR3 loop reads CASSLKGGSEIPGGDQETQYF. CDR3 coding DNA: TGTGCCAGCAGCTTAAAGGGGGGTAGCGAGATCCCGGGGGGCGACCAAGAGACCCAGTACTTC.

The rearrangement links TRBV12-3 or TRBV12-4 to TRBJ2-7; D is perhaps TRBD1 (6 bases). This CDR3 is 14 amino acids long. V gave up 5 bases and J gave up 2 bases, with 13 bases separating them. CDR3 bases: TGTGCCAGCAGTGAGCCGGGACATCCCTACGAGCAGTACTTC. Protein sequence: CASSEPGHPYEQYF.

This clonotype was recorded a few times. The V gene is TRBV11-2, the J gene TRBJ1-5; D unclear. Trimming shortened V by 0 bases and J by 7 bases, and 4 bases separated the two germline ends. This CDR3 spans 12 amino acids. Germline V lookup: CDR1 SGHAT, CDR2 FQNNGV. The CDR3 reads CASSLEGQPQHF. DNA of the CDR3: TGTGCCAGCAGCTTAGAAGGCCAGCCCCAGCATTTT.

As DNA, the CDR3 is TGCGCCAGCGGCCAGACTAGCGGCTACGAGCAGTACTTC. This codes for CASGQTSGYEQYF. This chain joins TRBV5-1 and TRBJ2-7; TRBD2 aligns across 9 bases. The CDR3 loop spans 13 amino acids. The junction had 5 bases not matched to a gene; V was cut back by 7 bases and J by 3 bases. The germline V gene has CDR1 SGHRS and CDR2 YFSETQ.

This clonotype turned up a few times. The chain employs TRBV7-9 and TRBJ2-1; no firm D call. The CDR3 covers 14 residues. Per the germline V gene, CDR1 is SEHNR and CDR2 is FQNEAQ (reference sequence). V lost 1 base and J lost 13, with 17 bases in between. For the CDR3, the DNA is TGTGCCAGCAGCTTAGTGGAAGGGATCCTCGGCCAGTTCTTC. It yields the protein CASSLVEGILGQFF.

This clonotype was observed at least ten times. Written as DNA, the CDR3 is TGTGCCAGCAGTTCCTGGGCCCACACAGATACGCAGTATTTT. It codes for CASSSWAHTDTQYF. The genes are TRBV27 and TRBJ2-3; the D is unclear. CDR3 length: 14 amino acids. Trimming pared 4 bases from V and 2 bases from J, leaving 10 bases between. CDR1 and CDR2 (germline): MNHEY, SMNVEV (reference sequence).

V usage is TRBV7-6 and J usage is TRBJ2-3; D gene ambiguous. Germline V lookup: CDR1 SGHVS, CDR2 FNYEAQ. This CDR3 is 13 amino acids long. V was shortened by 5 bases and J by 4 bases, with 10 bases between the two germline ends. CDR3 protein: CASSVTLADTQYF. The CDR3, as DNA: TGTGCCAGCAGCGTCACGTTGGCAGATACGCAGTATTTT.

This clonotype was detected many times. The chain is built from TRBV6-2 or TRBV6-3 and TRBJ2-5; D is uncertain. The V end lost 7 bases, the J end lost 5 bases, and 11 bases lay between the germline ends. The CDR3 totals 12 residues. Germline V CDR1 and CDR2: MNHEY, SVGEGT. The CDR3 DNA reads TGTGCCAGCACCAACCCGGAGGAGACCCAGTACTTC. Protein: CASTNPEETQYF.

This clonotype was found many times. This rearrangement joins TRBV12-3 or TRBV12-4 to TRBJ2-1; 11 nucleotides agree with TRBD2. V lost 6 bases and J lost 9; bases outside the gene matches: 7. The CDR3 is made up of 14 amino acids. The DNA for the CDR3 is TGTGCCAGCAGCCTAGCGGGAGGCCTTAGTGAGCAGTTCTTC. It specifies CASSLAGGLSEQFF.